Here is one T cell receptor (beta chain) with its context. Original processing methods: Amplification of reference gene primers was used by the study to estimate nucleated cell counts. The assay was immunoSEQ multiplex PCR, and TCRdb's table has in-frame clones only and misses some. V and J calls plus clone size are reproduced from that table; the DNA served to infer D and trimming. The sample gives about 340,000 clones, around four fifths of which show up once; approximately 3% is in the top ten. From germline, CDR1 is SGHAT and CDR2 FQNNGV. The CDR3 runs to 14 residues. Trimming took off 1 base at V and 0 bases at J, with 6 bases between the two ends. These data come from a study of blood T cell repertoires in COVID-19. About the study: Acute-phase and convalescent COVID-19 samples originated in the United States, Italy and Spain. The analysed material was cDNA or gDNA that came from T cells, B-cell-depleted T cells, or PBMCs.

The chain uses TRBV11-2 and TRBJ1-1; possibly TRBD1 for D (5 bases). Material for sequencing was peripheral blood. This TCR came from a young man with active or convalescent COVID-19. Here the CDR3 DNA reads TGTGCCAGCAGCTTAGCCAGGGTGAACACTGAAGCTTTCTTT. Translated, it gives CASSLARVNTEAFF.